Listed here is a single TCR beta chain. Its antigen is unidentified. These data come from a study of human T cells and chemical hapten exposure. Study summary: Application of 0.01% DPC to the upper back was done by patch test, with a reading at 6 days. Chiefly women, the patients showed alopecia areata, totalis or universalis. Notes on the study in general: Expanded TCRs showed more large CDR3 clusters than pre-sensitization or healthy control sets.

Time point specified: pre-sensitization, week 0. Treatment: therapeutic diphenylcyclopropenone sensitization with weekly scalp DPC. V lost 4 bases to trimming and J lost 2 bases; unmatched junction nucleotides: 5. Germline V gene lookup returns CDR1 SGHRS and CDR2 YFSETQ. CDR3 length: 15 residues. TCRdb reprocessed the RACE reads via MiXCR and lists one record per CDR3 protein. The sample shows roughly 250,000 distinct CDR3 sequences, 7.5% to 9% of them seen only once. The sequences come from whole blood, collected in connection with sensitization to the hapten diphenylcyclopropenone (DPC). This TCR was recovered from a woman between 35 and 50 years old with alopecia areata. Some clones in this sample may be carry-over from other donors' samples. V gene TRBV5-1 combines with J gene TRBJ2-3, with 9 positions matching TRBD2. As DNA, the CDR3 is TGCGCCAGCAGCCCGGCGGGACTAGCCACAGATACGCAGTATTTT. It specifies CASSPAGLATDTQYF.